This TCR beta chain was captured in a study of read filtering for tumor transcriptome and immune sequencing. General study results and limits: Sorted CD138-negative bone marrow cells were not purified T cells. Correlation between methods rose after single-read clonotypes were removed.

The germline V gene has CDR1 GTSNPN and CDR2 SVGIG (reference sequence). The CDR3 has 13 residues. Trimming left V 7 bases short and J 4 bases short, with 16 bases between. At least ten counts were recorded for this clonotype. As yet, its antigen is unknown. This library used roughly 400 ng RNA and molecular barcoded adaptors spanning alpha/delta and beta/gamma chains. Each CDR3 protein is one row after TCRdb ran MiXCR on the reads. The data contain about 39,000 distinct CDR3 sequences, around 15% of them singletons. This sequence joins TRBV30 and TRBJ1-1; D unclear. The TCR was taken from a donor at least 40 years old with multiple myeloma. Input material: a population of CD138-negative cells sorted from bone marrow. The CDR3 DNA sequence: TGTGCCTTTAGACAAGGATGGGGCACTGAAGCTTTCTTT. Its protein product is CAFRQGWGTEAFF.